These T cell receptor beta chains were read from a single sample in a study of T cells expressing NK-cell markers. TCRdb reprocessed the 5' RACE reads and keeps a single row for each CDR3 protein, giving no DNA. This sample's table has around 140,000 distinct CDR3 sequences. The sequencing input was blood T cells: a sorted CD56 or NKG2C T cell subset, CD4+ or CD8+ T cells, or bulk PBMC T cells (not recorded which). These TCRs come from a young man in good health. CDR3s include the opening cysteine and the closing phenylalanine or tryptophan.

j_call	v_call	cdr3_aa
TRBJ2-5	TRBV7-2	CASSGSPSDEQYF
TRBJ1-1	TRBV15	CATSRTWTAVHTEAFF
TRBJ2-5	TRBV10-3	CAISESGPGQTQETQYF
TRBJ1-5	TRBV4-1	CASSQDPGLTSNQPQHF
TRBJ2-1	TRBV28	CASSPPASGRNNEQFF
TRBJ2-4	TRBV27	CASSLGDGTLAKNIQYF
TRBJ2-5	TRBV6-1	CASSEGGGDPRKETQYF
TRBJ2-7	TRBV4-3	CASSRDREGEQYF
TRBJ2-1	TRBV11-1	CAAASGLDEQFF
TRBJ2-1	TRBV4-1	CAARGADNNEQFF
TRBJ1-3	TRBV10-3	CAISEGHRDAGNTIYF
TRBJ2-2	TRBV29-1	CSVEWDRKTGELFF
TRBJ2-3	TRBV19	CASSIDLGGGTDTQYF
TRBJ2-7	TRBV2	CASSEVTDYEQYF
TRBJ2-7	TRBV11-2	CASSLGTDPEQYF
TRBJ2-7	TRBV12-3/TRBV12-4	CASSSPQGAGSYEQYF
TRBJ1-5	TRBV12-3/TRBV12-4	CASSFTGNNQPQHF
TRBJ2-1	TRBV19	CASRDSGHSYNEQFF
TRBJ2-3	TRBV29-1	CSVDRTSTDTQYF
TRBJ2-5	TRBV6-1	CASSEARVAGLQETQYF
TRBJ2-7	TRBV12-3/TRBV12-4	CASSFRPRVAEQYF
TRBJ2-2	TRBV12-3/TRBV12-4	CASIGSRLWDGELFF
TRBJ2-1	TRBV9	CASSVARERYNEQFF
TRBJ1-1	TRBV29-1	CSVEVNRGEAFF
TRBJ2-6	TRBV3-1	CASSPTTGANVLTF
TRBJ2-1	TRBV19	CASSKPGAAYNEQFF
TRBJ1-2	TRBV27	CASSFRTGTDGYTF
TRBJ2-2	TRBV19	CASSMGSLGSLWELFF
TRBJ2-3	TRBV12-3/TRBV12-4	CASSSRTSGYTDTQYF
TRBJ1-2	TRBV5-1	CASRGAGQPSTNYGYTF
TRBJ2-1	TRBV7-9	CASSQTSGRNNEQFF
TRBJ2-1	TRBV7-8	CASSLEFGTGQWEQFF
TRBJ2-7	TRBV12-3/TRBV12-4	CASTLGDRVEEQYF
TRBJ2-7	TRBV7-9	CASSLLSSGSYEQYF
TRBJ2-1	TRBV12-3/TRBV12-4	CASGWQGEEDEQFF
TRBJ1-2	TRBV7-9	CASSFLETGDGYTF
TRBJ2-1	TRBV12-3/TRBV12-4	CASSMDSNEQFF
TRBJ2-3	TRBV12-3/TRBV12-4	CASSLVRDSFYTDTQYF
TRBJ2-1	TRBV5-1	CASSDRREQFF
TRBJ2-5	TRBV6-1	CASSQRFFETQYF
TRBJ2-1	TRBV19	CASSTHPGTSGRAGNEQFF
TRBJ2-1	TRBV7-9	CASSFEAGGPSYNEQFF
TRBJ2-2	TRBV3-1	CASSQGSPGELFF
TRBJ2-3	TRBV29-1	CSVAGGTTDTQYF
TRBJ2-1	TRBV28	CASSLGLGTFF